The rows below give T cell receptor beta chains drawn from one sample of a study of chemoradiotherapy in HPV16-positive cancers. TCRdb's table, derived via immunoSEQ multiplex PCR, lists solely in-frame clones and lacks some. The data show 9,000 to 15,000 clones, with 76% seen just once and roughly 2.2% held by the top ten. This specimen was acquired from a patient who underwent chemoradiotherapy. These receptor sequences come from a human donor with HPV-associated anogenital cancer. Both conserved end residues are trimmed from each CDR3. Fields, in order: V gene, J gene, CDR3 protein.

V gene: TRBV28
J gene: TRBJ1-5
CDR3 protein: ASTSPGPEINQPQH

V gene: TRBV7-2
J gene: TRBJ2-7
CDR3 protein: ASSFRDYGPYEQY

V gene: TRBV7-2
J gene: TRBJ1-1
CDR3 protein: ASSGVGWGTEAF

V gene: TRBV15
J gene: TRBJ1-1
CDR3 protein: ATSVSPQGRFSTEAF

V gene: TRBV4-2
J gene: TRBJ2-2
CDR3 protein: ASSPGAPNTGELF

V gene: TRBV9
J gene: TRBJ2-7
CDR3 protein: ASSVDPGVYDEQY

V gene: TRBV7-6
J gene: TRBJ2-1
CDR3 protein: ASSLNVASIYNEQF

V gene: TRBV7-2
J gene: TRBJ2-1
CDR3 protein: ASSPTGSSPQF

V gene: TRBV6-5
J gene: TRBJ2-2
CDR3 protein: ASSYSRGVELF

V gene: TRBV5-8
J gene: TRBJ2-3
CDR3 protein: ASSLDLTDTQY

V gene: TRBV7-9
J gene: TRBJ2-7
CDR3 protein: ASSPGRVGRDEQY

V gene: TRBV28
J gene: TRBJ1-6
CDR3 protein: ASSSTRSSYNSPLH

V gene: TRBV5-1
J gene: TRBJ1-1
CDR3 protein: ASSLEARNTEAF

V gene: TRBV5-4
J gene: TRBJ2-7
CDR3 protein: ASSLLTDEQY

V gene: TRBV14
J gene: TRBJ1-4
CDR3 protein: ASSRKSRPGYNEKLF

V gene: TRBV7-2
J gene: TRBJ2-2
CDR3 protein: ASSSPRRGAHTGELF

V gene: TRBV2
J gene: TRBJ1-5
CDR3 protein: ASSETTSNQPQH

V gene: TRBV6-5
J gene: TRBJ1-3
CDR3 protein: ASSYKTGAGNTIY

V gene: TRBV7-9
J gene: TRBJ2-3
CDR3 protein: ASSPRGPDTQY

V gene: TRBV7-2
J gene: TRBJ1-4
CDR3 protein: ASTKVGLGEKLF

V gene: TRBV4-1
J gene: TRBJ2-1
CDR3 protein: ASSQVLRGSLYNEQF

V gene: TRBV28
J gene: TRBJ1-2
CDR3 protein: ASSLARRGGGYGYT

V gene: TRBV19
J gene: TRBJ2-3
CDR3 protein: ASSIPGGTDTQY

V gene: TRBV5-1
J gene: TRBJ2-2
CDR3 protein: ASSIDPDTGELF

V gene: TRBV5-6
J gene: TRBJ2-7
CDR3 protein: ASSNLGSSYEQY

V gene: TRBV7-9
J gene: TRBJ2-7
CDR3 protein: ASSLVEGGLYEQY

V gene: TRBV7-8
J gene: TRBJ1-2
CDR3 protein: ASSAPGTSFNYGYT

V gene: TRBV30
J gene: TRBJ2-1
CDR3 protein: AWSQKIGDTEQF

V gene: TRBV9
J gene: TRBJ2-5
CDR3 protein: ASSVGGGSEETQY

V gene: TRBV7-9
J gene: TRBJ1-2
CDR3 protein: ASNPNPGQIYGYT

V gene: TRBV9
J gene: TRBJ1-4
CDR3 protein: ASSVRGALNEKLF

V gene: TRBV5-1
J gene: TRBJ2-1
CDR3 protein: ASSLEVRRGGEQF

V gene: TRBV2
J gene: TRBJ2-3
CDR3 protein: ASRKTDTQY

V gene: TRBV7-6
J gene: TRBJ2-6
CDR3 protein: ASSPGGSGANVLT

V gene: TRBV14
J gene: TRBJ2-1
CDR3 protein: ASSRGTSHFESEQF

V gene: TRBV7-3
J gene: TRBJ2-2
CDR3 protein: ASSARGGTGELF

V gene: TRBV6-5
J gene: TRBJ1-5
CDR3 protein: ASSYSGLLNQPQH

V gene: TRBV10-3
J gene: TRBJ1-5
CDR3 protein: AISTVDGAQH

V gene: TRBV7-6
J gene: TRBJ2-3
CDR3 protein: ASSHTGLPVTDTQY

V gene: TRBV4-1
J gene: TRBJ2-5
CDR3 protein: ASSQDRGPGETQY

V gene: TRBV5-1
J gene: TRBJ2-3
CDR3 protein: ASSVEITGADTQY

V gene: TRBV9
J gene: TRBJ1-5
CDR3 protein: ASSPGQGAGPQH

V gene: TRBV28
J gene: TRBJ2-7
CDR3 protein: ASSSGHPYEQY

V gene: TRBV4-3
J gene: TRBJ1-1
CDR3 protein: ASSQDRNTEAF

V gene: TRBV14
J gene: TRBJ2-2
CDR3 protein: ASSPNGVRRNTGELF

V gene: TRBV4-1
J gene: TRBJ2-7
CDR3 protein: ASSQTLDGTYEQY

V gene: TRBV9
J gene: TRBJ2-2
CDR3 protein: ASSVVGTDPAGELF

V gene: TRBV30
J gene: TRBJ1-4
CDR3 protein: AWAEQRGEKLF

V gene: TRBV9
J gene: TRBJ1-3
CDR3 protein: ASSKTGSILSGNTIY

V gene: TRBV7-2
J gene: TRBJ1-2
CDR3 protein: ASSPSGTAYGYT

V gene: TRBV7-2
J gene: TRBJ1-3
CDR3 protein: ASSFSGNTIY

V gene: TRBV5-1
J gene: TRBJ2-2
CDR3 protein: ASSLVGATGELF

V gene: TRBV4-1
J gene: TRBJ2-7
CDR3 protein: ASSQVPTGPYEQY

V gene: TRBV12-5
J gene: TRBJ1-4
CDR3 protein: ASGLRDSGGEKLF